This T cell receptor (beta chain) originates from a study of blood T cell repertoires in COVID-19. Method: immunoSEQ multiplex PCR; TCRdb's copy keeps in-frame clones and lacks some. The sample lists fewer than 250,000 clones, about 84% occurring once. The CDR3 sequence is 15 residues long. The germline V gene encodes CDR1 SGHRS and CDR2 YFSETQ. Trimming took off 7 bases at V and 3 bases at J, with 18 bases between the two ends. All recovered Cohort 3 donors got two negative PCRs, got clearance, or saw symptom resolution. The chain uses TRBV5-1 and TRBJ2-3, with D tentatively TRBD1 (6 bases). The TCR was taken from a man between 60 and 70 years old who had recovered from COVID-19. Input material: PBMCs or T cells enriched from blood (not recorded which). The CDR3 DNA reads TGCGCCAGCGCTCTATCGGAGGACAGAACAGATACGCAGTATTTT. Translating it yields CASALSEDRTDTQYF. The full variable domain, rest sourced from reference TRBV5-1 and TRBJ2-3, is KAGVTQTPRYLIKTRGQQVTLSCSPISGHRSVSWYQQTPGQGLQFLFEYFSETQRNKGNFPGRFSGRQFSNSRSEMNVSTLELGDSALYLCASALSEDRTDTQYFGPGTRLTVL.